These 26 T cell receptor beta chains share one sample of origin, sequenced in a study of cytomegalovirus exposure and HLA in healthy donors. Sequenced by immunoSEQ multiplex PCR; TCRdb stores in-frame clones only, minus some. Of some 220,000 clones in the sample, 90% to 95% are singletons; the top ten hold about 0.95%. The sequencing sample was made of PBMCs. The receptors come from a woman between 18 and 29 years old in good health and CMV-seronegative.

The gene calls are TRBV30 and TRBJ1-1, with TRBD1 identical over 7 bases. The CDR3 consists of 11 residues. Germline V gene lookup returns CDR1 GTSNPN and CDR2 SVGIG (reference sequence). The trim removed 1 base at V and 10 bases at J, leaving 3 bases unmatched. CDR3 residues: CAWSAPGGAFF. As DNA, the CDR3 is TGTGCCTGGAGTGCTCCAGGGGGAGCTTTCTTT.

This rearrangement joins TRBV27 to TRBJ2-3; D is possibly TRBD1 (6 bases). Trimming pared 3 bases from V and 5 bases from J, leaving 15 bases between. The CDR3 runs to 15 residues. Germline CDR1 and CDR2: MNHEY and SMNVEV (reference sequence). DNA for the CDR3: TGTGCCAGCAGTTTCGCCCGGGACACCGAAGATACGCAGTATTTT. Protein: CASSFARDTEDTQYF.

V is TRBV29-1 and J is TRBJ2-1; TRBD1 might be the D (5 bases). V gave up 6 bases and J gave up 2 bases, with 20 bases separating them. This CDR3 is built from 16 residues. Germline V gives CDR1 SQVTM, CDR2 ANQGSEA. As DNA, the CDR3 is TGCAGCGTCGCTTTGCTAGTGGGGCCTACCTACAATGAGCAGTTCTTC. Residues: CSVALLVGPTYNEQFF.

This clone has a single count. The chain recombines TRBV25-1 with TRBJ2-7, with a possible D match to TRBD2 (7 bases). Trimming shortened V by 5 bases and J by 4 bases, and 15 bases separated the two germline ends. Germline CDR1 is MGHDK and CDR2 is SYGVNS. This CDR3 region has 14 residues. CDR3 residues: CASSFGGRVYEQYF. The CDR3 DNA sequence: TGTGCCAGCAGTTTCGGGGGGCGCGTATACGAGCAGTACTTC.

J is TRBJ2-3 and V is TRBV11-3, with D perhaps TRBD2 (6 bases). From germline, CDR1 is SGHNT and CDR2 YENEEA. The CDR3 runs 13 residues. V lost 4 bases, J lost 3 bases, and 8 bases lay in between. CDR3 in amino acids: CASSSGLTDTQYF. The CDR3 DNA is TGTGCCAGCAGCTCGGGACTGACAGATACGCAGTATTTT.

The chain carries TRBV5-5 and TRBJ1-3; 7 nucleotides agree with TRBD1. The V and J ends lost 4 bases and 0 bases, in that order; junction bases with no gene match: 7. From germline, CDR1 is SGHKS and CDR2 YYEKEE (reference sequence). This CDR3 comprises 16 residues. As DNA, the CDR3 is TGTGCCAGCAGCCCACTGGACAGGCCCTCTGGAAACACCATATATTTT. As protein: CASSPLDRPSGNTIYF. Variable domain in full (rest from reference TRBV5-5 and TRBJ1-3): DAGVTQSPTHLIKTRGQQVTLRCSPISGHKSVSWYQQVLGQGPQFIFQYYEKEERGRGNFPDRFSARQFPNYSSELNVNALLLGDSALYLCASSPLDRPSGNTIYFGEGSWLTVV.

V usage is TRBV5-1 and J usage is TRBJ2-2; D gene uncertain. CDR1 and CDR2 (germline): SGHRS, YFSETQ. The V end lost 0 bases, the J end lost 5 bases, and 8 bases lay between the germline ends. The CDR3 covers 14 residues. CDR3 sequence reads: CASSLAPPTGELFF. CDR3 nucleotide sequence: TGCGCCAGCAGCTTGGCCCCCCCAACCGGGGAGCTGTTTTTT.

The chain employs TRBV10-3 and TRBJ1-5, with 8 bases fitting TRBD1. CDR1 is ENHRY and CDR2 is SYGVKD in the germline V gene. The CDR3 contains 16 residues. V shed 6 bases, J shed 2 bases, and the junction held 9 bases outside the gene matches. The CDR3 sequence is CAISTGGVSGNQPQHF. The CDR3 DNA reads TGTGCCATCAGCACAGGGGGGGTTTCGGGCAATCAGCCCCAGCATTTT.

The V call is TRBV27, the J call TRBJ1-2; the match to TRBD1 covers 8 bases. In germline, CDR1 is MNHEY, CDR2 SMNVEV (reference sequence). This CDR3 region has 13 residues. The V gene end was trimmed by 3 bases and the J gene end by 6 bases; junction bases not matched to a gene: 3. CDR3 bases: TGTGCCAGCAGTTTGTCAGGGGGCAATGGCTACACCTTC. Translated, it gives CASSLSGGNGYTF.

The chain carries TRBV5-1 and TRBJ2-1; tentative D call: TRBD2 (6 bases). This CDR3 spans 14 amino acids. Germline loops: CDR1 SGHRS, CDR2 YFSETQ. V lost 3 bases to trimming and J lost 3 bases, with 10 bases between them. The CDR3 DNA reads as TGCGCCAGCAGCTCGGGACTCGACTACAATGAGCAGTTCTTC. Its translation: CASSSGLDYNEQFF.

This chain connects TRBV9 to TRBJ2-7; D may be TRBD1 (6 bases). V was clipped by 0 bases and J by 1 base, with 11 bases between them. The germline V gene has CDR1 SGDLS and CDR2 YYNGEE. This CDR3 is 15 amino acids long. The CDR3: CASSVGGTPSYEQYF. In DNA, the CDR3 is TGTGCCAGCAGCGTAGGGGGGACACCTTCCTACGAGCAGTACTTC.

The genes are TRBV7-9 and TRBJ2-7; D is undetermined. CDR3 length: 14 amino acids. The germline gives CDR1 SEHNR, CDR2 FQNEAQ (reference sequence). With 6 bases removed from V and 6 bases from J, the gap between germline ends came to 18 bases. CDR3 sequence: CASSNVVSGSEQYF. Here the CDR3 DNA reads TGTGCCAGCAGTAATGTTGTTTCGGGTTCCGAGCAGTACTTC.

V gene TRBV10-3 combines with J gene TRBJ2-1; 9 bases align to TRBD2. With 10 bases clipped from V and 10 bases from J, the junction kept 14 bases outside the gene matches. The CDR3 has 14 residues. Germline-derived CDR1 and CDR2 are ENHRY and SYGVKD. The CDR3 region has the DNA TGTGCCACCCTAGGAACTAGCGGGTTCACGGAGCAGTTCTTC. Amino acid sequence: CATLGTSGFTEQFF.

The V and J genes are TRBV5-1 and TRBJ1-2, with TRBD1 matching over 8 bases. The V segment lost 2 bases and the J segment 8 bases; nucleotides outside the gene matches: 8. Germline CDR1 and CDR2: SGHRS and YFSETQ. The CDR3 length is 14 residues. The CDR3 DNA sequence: TGCGCCAGCAGCTTTACGACAGGGGAGCGGGGCTACACCTTC. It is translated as CASSFTTGERGYTF. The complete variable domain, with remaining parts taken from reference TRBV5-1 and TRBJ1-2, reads KAGVTQTPRYLIKTRGQQVTLSCSPISGHRSVSWYQQTPGQGLQFLFEYFSETQRNKGNFPGRFSGRQFSNSRSEMNVSTLELGDSALYLCASSFTTGERGYTFGSGTRLTVV.

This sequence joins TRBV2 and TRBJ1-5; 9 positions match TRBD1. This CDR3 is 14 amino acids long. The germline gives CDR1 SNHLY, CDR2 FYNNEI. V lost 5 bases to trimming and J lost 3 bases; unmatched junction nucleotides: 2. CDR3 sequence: CASSWDRANQPQHF. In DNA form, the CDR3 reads TGTGCCAGCAGTTGGGACAGGGCCAATCAGCCCCAGCATTTT. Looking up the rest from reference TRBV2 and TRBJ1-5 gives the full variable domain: EPEVTQTPSHQVTQMGQEVILRCVPISNHLYFYWYRQILGQKVEFLVSFYNNEISEKSEIFDDQFSVERPDGSNFTLKIRSTKLEDSAMYFCASSWDRANQPQHFGDGTRLSIL.

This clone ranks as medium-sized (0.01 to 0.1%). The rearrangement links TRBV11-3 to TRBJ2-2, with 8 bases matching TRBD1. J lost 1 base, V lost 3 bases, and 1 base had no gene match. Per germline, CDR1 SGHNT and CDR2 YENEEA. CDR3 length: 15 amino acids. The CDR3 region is CASSFGTGNTGELFF. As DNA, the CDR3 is TGTGCCAGCAGCTTCGGGACAGGGAACACCGGGGAGCTGTTTTTT.

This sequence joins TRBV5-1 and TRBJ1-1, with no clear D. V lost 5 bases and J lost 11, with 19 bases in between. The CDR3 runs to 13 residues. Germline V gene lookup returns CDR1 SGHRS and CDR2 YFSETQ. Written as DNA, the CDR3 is TGCGCCAGCAGACTGGAAGGAGGTATCGGGGCTTTCTTT. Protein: CASRLEGGIGAFF.

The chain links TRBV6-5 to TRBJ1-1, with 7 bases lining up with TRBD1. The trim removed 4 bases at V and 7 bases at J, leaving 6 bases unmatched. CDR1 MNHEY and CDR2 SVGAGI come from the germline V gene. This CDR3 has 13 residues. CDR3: CASSSQGGGEAFF. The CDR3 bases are TGTGCCAGCAGTTCCCAAGGGGGCGGTGAAGCTTTCTTT.

Written as DNA, the CDR3 is TGCGCCAGCAGCCCGTACAGGGGAGTAACTGGCACTGAAGCTTTCTTT. It encodes CASSPYRGVTGTEAFF. V gene TRBV5-1 combines with J gene TRBJ1-1, with 7 positions matching TRBD1. The CDR3 is made up of 16 amino acids. Germline CDR1 SGHRS, CDR2 YFSETQ. J gave up 4 bases and V 4 bases, and 13 bases lay outside the gene matches.

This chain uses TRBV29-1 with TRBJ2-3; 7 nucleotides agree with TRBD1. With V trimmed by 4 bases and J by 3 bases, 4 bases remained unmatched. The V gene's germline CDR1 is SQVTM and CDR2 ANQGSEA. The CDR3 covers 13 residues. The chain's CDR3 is CSVGQGGTDTQYF. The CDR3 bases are TGCAGCGTTGGACAGGGCGGTACAGATACGCAGTATTTT.

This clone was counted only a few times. CDR3 nucleotide sequence: TGTGCCAGCAGCCTCAACAGGGATGGCTACACCTTC. As protein: CASSLNRDGYTF. The V and J genes are TRBV7-9 and TRBJ1-2, with a tentative D call TRBD1 (6 bases). This CDR3 region has 12 residues. Germline CDR1 SEHNR, CDR2 FQNEAQ (reference sequence). Trimming cost V 5 bases and J 6 bases, with 10 bases left between them.

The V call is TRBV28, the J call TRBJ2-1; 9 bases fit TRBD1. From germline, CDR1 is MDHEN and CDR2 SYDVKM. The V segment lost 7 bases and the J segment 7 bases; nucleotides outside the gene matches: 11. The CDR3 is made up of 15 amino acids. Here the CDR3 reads CASTLGVQGANEQFF. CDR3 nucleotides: TGTGCCAGCACTCTCGGGGTACAGGGGGCGAATGAGCAGTTCTTC.

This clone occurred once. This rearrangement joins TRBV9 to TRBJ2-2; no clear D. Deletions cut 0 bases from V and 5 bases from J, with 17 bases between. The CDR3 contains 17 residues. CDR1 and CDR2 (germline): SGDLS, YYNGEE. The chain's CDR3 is CASSVVLPGRPTGELFF. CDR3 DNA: TGTGCCAGCAGCGTAGTCCTTCCGGGTCGACCAACCGGGGAGCTGTTTTTT.

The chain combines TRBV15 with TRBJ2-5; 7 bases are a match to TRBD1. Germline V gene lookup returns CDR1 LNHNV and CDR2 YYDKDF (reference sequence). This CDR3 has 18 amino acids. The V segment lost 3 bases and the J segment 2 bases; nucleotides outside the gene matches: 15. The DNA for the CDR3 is TGTGCCACCAGCAGGTTTGGTTGGTTGGGACAGAATCAAGAGACCCAGTACTTC. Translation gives CATSRFGWLGQNQETQYF.

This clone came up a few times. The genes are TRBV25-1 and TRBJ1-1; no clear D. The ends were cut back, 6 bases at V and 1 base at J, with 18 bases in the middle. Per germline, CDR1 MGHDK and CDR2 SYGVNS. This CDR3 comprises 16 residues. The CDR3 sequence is CASSPPRGQENTEAFF. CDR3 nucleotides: TGTGCCAGCAGCCCTCCTCGAGGGCAGGAGAACACTGAAGCTTTCTTT.

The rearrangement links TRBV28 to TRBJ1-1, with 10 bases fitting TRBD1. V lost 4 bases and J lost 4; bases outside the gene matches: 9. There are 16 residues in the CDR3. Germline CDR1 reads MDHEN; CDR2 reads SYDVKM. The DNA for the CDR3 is TGTGCCAGCAGTTATCGACAGGGGGCAAAGGGCACTGAAGCTTTCTTT. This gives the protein CASSYRQGAKGTEAFF.